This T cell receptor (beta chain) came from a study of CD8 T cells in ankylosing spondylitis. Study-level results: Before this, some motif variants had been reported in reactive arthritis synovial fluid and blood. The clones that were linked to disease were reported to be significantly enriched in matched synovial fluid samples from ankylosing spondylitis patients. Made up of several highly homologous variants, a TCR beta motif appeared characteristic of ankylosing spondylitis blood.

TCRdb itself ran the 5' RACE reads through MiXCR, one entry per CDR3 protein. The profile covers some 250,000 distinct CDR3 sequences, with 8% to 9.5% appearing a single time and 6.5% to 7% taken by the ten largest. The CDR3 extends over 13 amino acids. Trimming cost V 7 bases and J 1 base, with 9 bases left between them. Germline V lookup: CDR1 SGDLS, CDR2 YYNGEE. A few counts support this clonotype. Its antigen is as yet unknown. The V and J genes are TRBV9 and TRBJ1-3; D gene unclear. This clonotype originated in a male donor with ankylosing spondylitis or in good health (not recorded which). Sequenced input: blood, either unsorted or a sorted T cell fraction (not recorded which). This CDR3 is CASARESGNTIYF. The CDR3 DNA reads TGTGCCAGCGCGCGGGAGTCTGGAAACACCATATATTTT. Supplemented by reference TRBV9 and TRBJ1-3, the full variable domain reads DSGVTQTPKHLITATGQRVTLRCSPRSGDLSVYWYQQSLDQGLQFLIQYYNGEERAKGNILERFSAQQFPDLHSELNLSSLELGDSALYFCASARESGNTIYFGEGSWLTVV.